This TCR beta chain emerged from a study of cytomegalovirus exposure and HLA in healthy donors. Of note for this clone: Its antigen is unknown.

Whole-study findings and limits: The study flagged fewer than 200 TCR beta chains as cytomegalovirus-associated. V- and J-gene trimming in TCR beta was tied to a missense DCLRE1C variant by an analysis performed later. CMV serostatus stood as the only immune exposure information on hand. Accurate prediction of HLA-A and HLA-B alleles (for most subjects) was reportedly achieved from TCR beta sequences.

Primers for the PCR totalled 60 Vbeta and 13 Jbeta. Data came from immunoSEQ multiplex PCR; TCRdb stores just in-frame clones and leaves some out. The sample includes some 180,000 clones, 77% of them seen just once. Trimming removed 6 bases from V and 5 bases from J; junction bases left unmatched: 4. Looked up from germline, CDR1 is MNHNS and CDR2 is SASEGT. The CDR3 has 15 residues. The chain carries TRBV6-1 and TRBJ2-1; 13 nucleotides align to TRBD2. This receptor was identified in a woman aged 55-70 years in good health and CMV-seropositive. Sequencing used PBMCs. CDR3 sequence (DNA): TGTGCCAGCAGCATACTAGCGGGGGGGAACAATGAGCAGTTCTTC. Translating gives CASSILAGGNNEQFF.